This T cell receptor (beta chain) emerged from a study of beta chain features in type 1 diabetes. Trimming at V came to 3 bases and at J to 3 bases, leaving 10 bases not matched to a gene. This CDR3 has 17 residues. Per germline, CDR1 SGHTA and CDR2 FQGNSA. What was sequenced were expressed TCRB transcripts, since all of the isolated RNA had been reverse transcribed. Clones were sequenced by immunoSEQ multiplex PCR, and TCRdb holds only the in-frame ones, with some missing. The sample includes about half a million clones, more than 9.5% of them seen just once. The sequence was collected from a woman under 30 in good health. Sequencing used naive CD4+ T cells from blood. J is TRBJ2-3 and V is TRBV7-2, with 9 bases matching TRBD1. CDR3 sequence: CASSLVGQGFRTDTQYF. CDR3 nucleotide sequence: TGTGCCAGCAGCTTGGTGGGACAGGGATTTAGAACAGATACGCAGTATTTT.